This record concerns one T cell receptor beta chain sequence. The data derive from a study of blood T cell repertoires in COVID-19. Overall study: COVID-19 samples collected from the United States, Italy and Spain covered acute and convalescent phases.

Assay used: immunoSEQ multiplex PCR; TCRdb lists only in-frame clones, some missing. Of a few hundred thousand clones listed, roughly 82% were seen once; the top ten hold 1.2% to 1.5%. The CDR3 covers 17 residues. Germline V gene data show CDR1 as MNHNS and CDR2 as SASEGT. The ends lost 2 bases at V and 0 bases at J; junction bases unmatched: 8. The sequence was collected from a woman in her forties who had recovered from COVID-19. Sequencing used peripheral blood. This rearrangement joins TRBV6-1 to TRBJ1-2; the match to TRBD1 covers 8 bases. CDR3 sequence (DNA): TGTGCCAGCAGTGAATCCTGGACAGGGCGACCTAACTATGGCTACACCTTC. Its translation is CASSESWTGRPNYGYTF.